This T cell receptor beta chain derives from a study of T cells after posttransplantation cyclophosphamide. This clone was recorded many times. Its target is not known. Method: immunoSEQ multiplex PCR; TCRdb's copy keeps in-frame clones and lacks some. The specimen has about 41,000 clones, none found just once. V dropped 4 bases and J dropped 7; count of bases not matched to a gene: 2. This CDR3 contains 13 residues. Germline CDR1 is SGHKS and CDR2 is YYEKEE (reference sequence). General study points: Later post-transplant blood repertoires were often dominated by donor CD8+ memory clones.

The material sequenced was PBMCs. This sequence was found in a man aged 25 to 40 in good health and a related stem cell transplant donor. V gene TRBV5-5 combines with J gene TRBJ2-2, with 9 bases fitting TRBD1. CDR3 nucleotides: TGTGCCAGCAGCCGACAGGGGGTCGGGGAGCTGTTTTTT. Translating it yields CASSRQGVGELFF.